This T cell receptor beta chain derives from a study of cytomegalovirus exposure and HLA in healthy donors. Regarding donors, all were healthy bone marrow donors. Germline lookup yields CDR1 GTSNPN and CDR2 SVGIG (reference sequence). J gave up 8 bases and V 0 bases, and 9 bases lay outside the gene matches. The CDR3 spans 15 residues. Amplification used 60 Vbeta primers and 13 Jbeta primers. Sequencing was performed with immunoSEQ multiplex PCR; in TCRdb, only in-frame clones are kept and a portion is missing. The table lists about 200,000 clones, roughly 83% of them singletons. The clonotype comes from a boy under 10 years old in good health and CMV-seronegative. The sequenced sample consisted of PBMCs. The rearrangement uses TRBV30 and TRBJ1-4; 7 bases map to TRBD1. DNA of the CDR3: TGTGCCTGGAGTGTACAAAGGGGGCAGGGAGAAAAACTGTTTTTT. This codes for CAWSVQRGQGEKLFF.